The clone carrying this TCR beta chain turned up a few times. TCRdb independently ran MiXCR on the RACE reads; one entry per CDR3 protein. The data show 300,000 to 400,000 distinct CDR3 sequences, with 5.1% seen just once and approximately 2.4% held by the top ten. This entry comes from a study of human T cells and chemical hapten exposure. This CDR3 contains 13 residues. V lost 8 bases to trimming and J lost 6 bases, with 15 bases between them. Germline CDR1 is ENHRY and CDR2 is SYGVKD. Time point: pre-sensitization, week 0. Specified treatment: therapeutic diphenylcyclopropenone sensitization with weekly scalp DPC.

The clonotype comes from a woman in her forties or fifties with alopecia areata. Some clones in this sample may be carry-over from other donors' samples. The V and J genes are TRBV10-3 and TRBJ2-3; D is unresolved. Sequenced material: whole blood, taken in connection with sensitization to the hapten diphenylcyclopropenone (DPC). The CDR3: CAIQSLIVDTQYF. CDR3 nucleotides: TGTGCCATCCAGAGCCTAATAGTGGATACGCAGTATTTT.